The present TCR beta chain was sequenced within a study of CD8 T cells in Susac syndrome. Random hexamers were used to reverse transcribe about 0.45 to 1 ug of RNA. immunoSEQ multiplex PCR amplified TCR beta CDR3 across 54 Vbeta, 13 Jbeta. TCRdb processed the immunoSEQ multiplex PCR reads anew with MiXCR; each CDR3 protein has one entry. There are about 140,000 distinct CDR3 sequences in the sample; 94% occur only once, and approximately 0.27% lies in the top ten. Notes on the study in general: The relatively small number of individuals in the TCR sequencing and HLA analysis was acknowledged by the study.

Regarding this clonotype: Its matching antigen is unknown.

In blood CD8+ and CD4+ T cells, TCR beta underwent sequencing. Negative isolation was used for CD8+ and CD4+ T cells and FACS enrichment for TEMRA cells. The receptor was isolated from a human donor in good health. Sequenced input: CD8+ T cells from PBMCs.

The CDR3 coding sequence is TGTGCCAGCAGCACCAGGCCCGGGACAGGCTACTACAATGAGCAGTTCTTC. Residues: CASSTRPGTGYYNEQFF. The chain couples TRBV21-1 to TRBJ2-1; the table names TRBD1, a call not compared with the DNA. TRBV21-1 is a documented pseudogene. The CDR3 extends over 17 amino acids.